The rows below give T cell receptor beta chains drawn from one sample of a study of shared clonotypes between healthy human individuals. Measured with immunoSEQ multiplex PCR; TCRdb has only the in-frame clones, and not every one. Here the sample spans 2 million to 2.5 million clones, 90% to 97% being singletons. The sequenced material came from naive CD4+ T cells sorted from blood. The receptors originated from a man between 18 and 29 years old in good health. Each CDR3 is given without its conserved first and last residue. The order of the fields is J gene, V gene, clone size, CDR3 protein. A clone size is listed for some rows: how often the clone was seen (once, few, many), or a class if it is expanded.

>TRBJ2-1|TRBV2|NA
ASSGSNVYNEQF
>TRBJ2-1|TRBV30|NA
AWSVRSGLANNEQF
>TRBJ2-7|TRBV10-3|NA
ATQGGTDLSYEQY
>TRBJ2-5|TRBV11-2|NA
ASSLPSYQETQY
>TRBJ1-6|TRBV14|once
ASSRIIGGNSPLH
>TRBJ1-2|TRBV4-3|NA
ASSQLYNYGYT
>TRBJ1-6|TRBV6-1|NA
ASTTTGSNSPLH
>TRBJ1-5|TRBV28|NA
ASTPQGASNQPQH
>TRBJ1-2|TRBV7-9|NA
ASSLAAGISGYT
>TRBJ2-7|TRBV19|NA
ASSEQGRGGEQY
>TRBJ2-7|TRBV5-1|NA
ASSPGTERDEQY
>TRBJ2-5|TRBV9|NA
ASSVGGIQETQY
>TRBJ1-2|TRBV14|NA
ASSHGTGTGMHGYT
>TRBJ1-5|TRBV10-2|NA
ATVQSRQLPQH
>TRBJ1-4|TRBV6-1|NA
ASSEQEGTNEKLF
>TRBJ2-4|TRBV19|NA
ASSTPGQGVIQY